This is a list of T cell receptor beta chains from one sample in a study of T cell responses to AZD1222 COVID-19 vaccine. Only in-frame clones appear in the TCRdb table, and some are missing; sequencing was by immunoSEQ multiplex PCR. The data hold 130,000 or so clones, with around 90% observed a single time. The specimen was peripheral blood, collected 28 days after the second dose of the MenACWY control vaccine. The receptors were sampled from an adult who received the MenACWY meningococcal vaccine as a control. The CDR3 runs from the conserved cysteine through the conserved F or W. The D gene is left open where the match is weak. Expanded clones are given a class, and other clones once, few, many or no size at all.

abundance	v_gene	j_gene	d_gene	CDR3aa	CDR3nt
NA	TRBV19	TRBJ2-1	TRBD2	CASSALAGADNEQFF	TGTGCCAGTAGTGCACTAGCGGGGGCAGATAATGAGCAGTTCTTC
NA	TRBV4-1	TRBJ2-1	NA	CASSLVRGSYNEQFF	TGCGCCAGCAGTCTAGTCCGGGGCTCCTACAATGAGCAGTTCTTC
NA	TRBV6-6	TRBJ2-5	NA	CASTTVQYQETQYF	TGTGCCAGCACTACGGTACAGTACCAAGAGACCCAGTACTTC
NA	TRBV5-1	TRBJ2-5	NA	CASSYGGTKAQETQYF	TGCGCCAGCAGCTATGGGGGCACGAAGGCCCAAGAGACCCAGTACTTC
NA	TRBV6-5	TRBJ1-1	NA	CASRVRQLMNTEAFF	TGTGCCAGCAGGGTAAGACAGCTTATGAACACTGAAGCTTTCTTT
NA	TRBV4-1	TRBJ1-5	NA	CASSQDASYSNQPQHF	TGCGCCAGCAGCCAAGATGCCAGCTATAGCAATCAGCCCCAGCATTTT
NA	TRBV28	TRBJ1-4	TRBD1	CASSLTGRGQEKLFF	TGTGCCAGCAGCCTAACTGGCAGGGGGCAAGAAAAACTGTTTTTT
NA	TRBV5-4	TRBJ2-1	TRBD2	CASSLLAGGVNEQFF	TGTGCCAGCAGCTTGCTAGCGGGAGGGGTCAATGAGCAGTTCTTC
NA	TRBV29-1	TRBJ1-2	NA	CSVMGERGYTF	TGCAGCGTGATGGGGGAGCGAGGCTACACCTTC
NA	TRBV5-1	TRBJ1-6	TRBD1	CASSQPPGTGASSPLHF	TGCGCCAGCAGCCAACCACCTGGGACAGGGGCAAGTTCACCCCTCCACTTT
NA	TRBV11-2	TRBJ2-5	TRBD1	CASSRTGGVETQYF	TGTGCCAGCAGCCGCACAGGGGGCGTTGAGACCCAGTACTTC
NA	TRBV9	TRBJ2-1	NA	CASSPHGGPYNEQFF	TGTGCCAGCAGCCCACACGGGGGGCCCTACAATGAGCAGTTCTTC
NA	TRBV7-2	TRBJ1-2	TRBD1	CASSPWTGFHGYTF	TGTGCCAGCAGCCCATGGACAGGGTTCCACGGCTACACCTTC
NA	TRBV7-9	TRBJ1-5	NA	CASSLGVGNQPQHF	TGTGCCAGCAGCTTAGGTGTAGGCAATCAGCCCCAGCATTTT
NA	TRBV7-6	TRBJ1-4	NA	CASSSPNEKLFF	TGTGCCAGCAGCTCCCCGAATGAAAAACTGTTTTTT
few	TRBV18	TRBJ1-5	NA	CASSRPGPQGNQPQHF	TGTGCCAGCTCACGTCCGGGCCCCCAAGGGAATCAGCCCCAGCATTTT
NA	TRBV7-2	TRBJ1-2	NA	CASSSRTDFYGYTF	TGTGCCAGCAGCTCCCGGACAGACTTCTATGGCTACACCTTC
NA	TRBV18	TRBJ1-5	NA	CASSPTQTDQPQHF	TGTGCCAGCTCACCAACACAAACCGATCAGCCCCAGCATTTT
NA	TRBV5-6	TRBJ2-1	TRBD1	CASSRDRGGGSYNEQFF	TGTGCCAGCAGCAGGGACAGGGGAGGAGGCTCCTACAATGAGCAGTTCTTC
NA	TRBV5-1	TRBJ2-1	TRBD2	CASSLTTDTSGDPFF	TGCGCCAGCAGCTTGACAACCGATACTAGCGGGGACCCGTTCTTC